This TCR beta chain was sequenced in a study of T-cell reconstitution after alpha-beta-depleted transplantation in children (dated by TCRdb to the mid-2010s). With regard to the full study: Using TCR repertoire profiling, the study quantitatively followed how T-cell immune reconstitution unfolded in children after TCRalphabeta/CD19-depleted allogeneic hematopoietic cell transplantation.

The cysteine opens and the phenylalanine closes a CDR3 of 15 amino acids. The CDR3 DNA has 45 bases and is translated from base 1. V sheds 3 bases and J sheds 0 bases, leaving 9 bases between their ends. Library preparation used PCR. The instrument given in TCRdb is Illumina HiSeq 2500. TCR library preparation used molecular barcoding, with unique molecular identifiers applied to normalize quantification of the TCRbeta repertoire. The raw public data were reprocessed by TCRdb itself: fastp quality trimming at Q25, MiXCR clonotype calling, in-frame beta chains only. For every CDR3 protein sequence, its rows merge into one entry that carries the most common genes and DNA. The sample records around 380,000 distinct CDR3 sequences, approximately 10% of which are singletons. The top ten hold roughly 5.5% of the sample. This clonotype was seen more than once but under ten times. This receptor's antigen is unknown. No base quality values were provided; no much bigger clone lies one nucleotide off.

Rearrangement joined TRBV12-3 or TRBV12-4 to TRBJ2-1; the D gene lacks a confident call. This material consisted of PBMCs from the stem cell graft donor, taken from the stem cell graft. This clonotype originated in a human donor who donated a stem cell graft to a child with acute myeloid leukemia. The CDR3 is CASSFFQSSYNEQFF. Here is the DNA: TGTGCCAGCAGTTTTTTCCAGTCCTCCTACAATGAGCAGTTCTTC.